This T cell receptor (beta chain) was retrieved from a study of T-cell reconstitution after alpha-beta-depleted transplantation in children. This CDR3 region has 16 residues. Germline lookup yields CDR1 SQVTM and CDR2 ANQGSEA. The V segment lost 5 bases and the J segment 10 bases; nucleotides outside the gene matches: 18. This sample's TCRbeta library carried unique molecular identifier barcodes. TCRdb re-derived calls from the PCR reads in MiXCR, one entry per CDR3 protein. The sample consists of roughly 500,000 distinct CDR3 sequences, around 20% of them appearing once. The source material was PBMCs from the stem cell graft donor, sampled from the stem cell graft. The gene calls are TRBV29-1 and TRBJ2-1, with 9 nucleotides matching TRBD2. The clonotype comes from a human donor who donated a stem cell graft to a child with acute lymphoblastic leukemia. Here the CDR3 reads CSVSPIAGAPGYEQFF. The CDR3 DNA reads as TGCAGCGTTTCCCCTATAGCGGGAGCTCCCGGTTACGAGCAGTTCTTC.